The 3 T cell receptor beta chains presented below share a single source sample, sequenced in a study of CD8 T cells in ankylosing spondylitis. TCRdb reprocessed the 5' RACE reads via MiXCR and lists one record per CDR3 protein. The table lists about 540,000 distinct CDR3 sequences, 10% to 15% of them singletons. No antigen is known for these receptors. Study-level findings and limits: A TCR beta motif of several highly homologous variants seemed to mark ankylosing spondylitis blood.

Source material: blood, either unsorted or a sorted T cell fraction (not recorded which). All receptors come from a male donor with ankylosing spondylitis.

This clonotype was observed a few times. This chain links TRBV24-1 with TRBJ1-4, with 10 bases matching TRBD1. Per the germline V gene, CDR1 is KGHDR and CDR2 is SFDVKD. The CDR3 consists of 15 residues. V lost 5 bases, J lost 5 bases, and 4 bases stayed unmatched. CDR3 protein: CATSGGTGVNEKLFF. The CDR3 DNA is TGTGCCACCAGTGGGGGGACAGGGGTGAATGAAAAACTGTTTTTT.

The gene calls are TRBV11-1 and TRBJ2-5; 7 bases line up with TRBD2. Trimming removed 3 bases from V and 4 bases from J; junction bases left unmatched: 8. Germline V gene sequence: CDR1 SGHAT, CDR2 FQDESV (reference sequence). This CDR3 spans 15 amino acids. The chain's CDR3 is CASSFRLAAPETQYF. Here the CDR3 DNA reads TGTGCCAGCAGCTTTCGGCTAGCGGCCCCAGAGACCCAGTACTTC.

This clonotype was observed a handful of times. CDR3 in amino acids: CSASSPPGAYEQYF. The CDR3 nucleotides are TGCAGTGCTAGTTCCCCCCCGGGGGCCTACGAGCAGTACTTC. V and J are TRBV20-1 and TRBJ2-7; D perhaps matches TRBD2 (6 bases). The CDR3 is 14 amino acids. The V and J ends lost 3 bases and 2 bases respectively, with 14 bases between them. Germline V gene lookup returns CDR1 DFQATT and CDR2 SNEGSKA (reference sequence).